The next 23 T cell receptor beta chains were all read from a single sample in a study of T cell responses to AZD1222 COVID-19 vaccine. Assay used: immunoSEQ multiplex PCR; TCRdb lists only in-frame clones, some missing. The profile shows fewer than 200,000 clones, 80% to 95% of them singletons. Here the sequenced sample was peripheral blood, taken on day 0 of AZD1222 vaccination. All receptors come from an adult in good health.

This chain connects TRBV28 to TRBJ2-3; 9 positions match TRBD1. CDR1 and CDR2 (germline): MDHEN, SYDVKM. The CDR3 consists of 15 residues. The junction had 9 bases not matched to a gene; V was cut back by 5 bases and J by 6 bases. The CDR3 loop reads CASSTTGTGSDTQYF. CDR3 nucleotides: TGTGCCAGCAGTACAACCGGGACAGGGTCCGATACGCAGTATTTT.

The V gene is TRBV28, the J gene TRBJ2-1; D is undetermined. The CDR3 loop spans 11 amino acids. V was cut by 6 bases and J by 8 bases, with 8 bases left in between. Germline lookup yields CDR1 MDHEN and CDR2 SYDVKM. The chain's CDR3 is CASSPDYEQFF. The CDR3 DNA is TGTGCCAGCAGCCCCGACTATGAGCAGTTCTTC.

This chain uses TRBV2 with TRBJ1-6, with D possibly being TRBD1 (6 bases). This CDR3 contains 14 residues. Deletions cut 4 bases from V and 7 bases from J, with 11 bases between. CDR1 and CDR2 from the germline V gene are SNHLY and FYNNEI. CDR3 nucleotide sequence: TGTGCCAGCAGTGGGCGGCAGGGGAATTCACCCCTCCACTTT. This translates into CASSGRQGNSPLHF.

This clone occurred once. This CDR3 is CAWSVVPLDYGYTF. CDR3 coding DNA: TGTGCCTGGAGTGTTGTACCGCTTGACTATGGCTACACCTTC. This chain links TRBV30 with TRBJ1-2; D unclear. The V and J ends lost 0 bases and 3 bases respectively, with 11 bases between them. The germline CDR1 and CDR2 sequences are GTSNPN and SVGIG (reference sequence). The CDR3 covers 14 residues. The full variable domain, with the rest looked up from reference TRBV30 and TRBJ1-2, is SQTIHQWPATLVQPVGSPLSLECTVEGTSNPNLYWYRQAAGRGLQLLFYSVGIGQISSEVPQNLSASRPQDRQFILSSKKLLLSDSGFYLCAWSVVPLDYGYTFGSGTRLTVV.

The chain links TRBV7-3 to TRBJ2-7; 8 bases are shared with TRBD2. The ends lost 5 bases at V and 6 bases at J; junction bases unmatched: 3. Germline loops: CDR1 SGHTA, CDR2 FQGTGA. The CDR3 runs 12 residues. The CDR3 sequence is CASSPGGFEQYF. The CDR3 DNA follows: TGTGCCAGCAGCCCGGGGGGGTTCGAGCAGTACTTC.

V usage is TRBV6-6 and J usage is TRBJ2-7, with D maybe TRBD1 (5 bases). The V end was cut by 0 bases, the J end by 4 bases, with 7 bases between. Germline V gene lookup returns CDR1 MNHNY and CDR2 SVGAGI (reference sequence). This CDR3 is 13 amino acids long. The CDR3 DNA sequence: TGTGCCAGCAGTTACTCGAACAGGTACGAGCAGTACTTC. As protein: CASSYSNRYEQYF.

The V and J genes are TRBV19 and TRBJ1-1, with D maybe TRBD1 (5 bases). V was pared by 5 bases and J by 5 bases, with 18 bases between. The CDR3 covers 15 residues. Germline V gene sequence: CDR1 LNHDA, CDR2 SQIVND (reference sequence). CDR3 residues: CASSLGGASGTEAFF. In DNA form, the CDR3 reads TGTGCCAGTAGTTTGGGGGGTGCGAGTGGAACTGAAGCTTTCTTT.

This chain joins TRBV4-1 and TRBJ1-4, with no clear D. The germline V and J ends were trimmed by 0 bases and 7 bases, with 12 bases remaining between them. CDR1 and CDR2 from the germline V gene are MGHRA and YSYEKL. The CDR3 is 15 residues long. The DNA of the CDR3 is TGCGCCAGCAGCCAAGAACAGAGCGGGAGTGAAAAACTGTTTTTT. This translates into CASSQEQSGSEKLFF.

J is TRBJ2-5 and V is TRBV3-1 (or the pseudogene TRBV3-2), with 9 bases fitting TRBD2. Germline CDR1 reads LGHDT; CDR2 reads YNNKEL (reference sequence). V lost 1 base to trimming and J lost 2 bases; unmatched junction nucleotides: 5. This CDR3 spans 16 amino acids. The CDR3 loop is CASSQASAGGQETQYF. CDR3 bases: TGTGCCAGCAGCCAAGCAAGTGCGGGGGGGCAAGAGACCCAGTACTTC.

This clone was counted once. The chain employs TRBV6-6 and TRBJ1-2; 7 nucleotides agree with TRBD1. Germline V lookup: CDR1 MNHNY, CDR2 SVGAGI (reference sequence). With V trimmed by 4 bases and J by 7 bases, 6 bases remained unmatched. The CDR3 covers 13 residues. The CDR3: CASSLDRQLGYTF. The CDR3 DNA is TGTGCCAGCAGTTTGGACAGGCAACTTGGCTACACCTTC.

The chain has TRBV29-1 and TRBJ1-2, with D possibly being TRBD1 (5 bases). The CDR3 has 10 amino acids. Trimming left V 2 bases short and J 9 bases short, with 7 bases between. CDR1 is SQVTM and CDR2 is ANQGSEA in the germline V gene. The CDR3 DNA is TGCAGCGTTGAACGGGGGAGCTACACCTTC. Protein: CSVERGSYTF.

The chain has TRBV7-2 and TRBJ1-5, with D tentatively TRBD1 (6 bases). V lost 0 bases to trimming and J lost 4 bases, with 13 bases between them. Germline values: CDR1 SGHTA, CDR2 FQGNSA. The CDR3 is made up of 16 amino acids. For the CDR3, the DNA is TGTGCCAGCAGCTTAGCCCAGCAGGGGTCGAATCAGCCCCAGCATTTT. The encoded protein is CASSLAQQGSNQPQHF.

This chain joins TRBV19 and TRBJ2-7, with a possible D match to TRBD1 (7 bases). The CDR3 covers 14 residues. Germline CDR1 and CDR2: LNHDA and SQIVND (reference sequence). Trimming pared 4 bases from V and 1 base from J, leaving 11 bases between. The CDR3 is CASSRAGGSYEQYF. The DNA of the CDR3 is TGTGCCAGTAGTAGGGCAGGGGGGTCCTACGAGCAGTACTTC.

The rearrangement uses TRBV19 and TRBJ1-1, with TRBD1 matching over 7 bases. V trimming: 4 bases; J trimming: 6 bases; junction bases outside the gene matches: 17. CDR3 length equals 17 residues. Germline CDR1 LNHDA, CDR2 SQIVND (reference sequence). The CDR3 loop reads CASSTPGTVKGMAEAFF. CDR3 DNA: TGTGCCAGTAGTACCCCCGGGACAGTCAAAGGGATGGCTGAAGCTTTCTTT.

The V gene is TRBV9, the J gene TRBJ1-3, with D maybe TRBD1 (6 bases). V shed 4 bases and J shed 2 bases, with 10 bases lying between them. The length of the CDR3 is 14 residues. CDR1 is SGDLS, CDR2 YYNGEE, per germline. The chain's CDR3 is CASSNDRTGNTIYF. CDR3 nucleotide sequence: TGTGCCAGCAGCAACGACAGGACTGGAAACACCATATATTTT.

CDR3 DNA: TGTGCCAGCAGCCAACTAGACAGGGGCAATCAGCCCCAGCATTTT. Protein sequence: CASSQLDRGNQPQHF. The gene calls are TRBV16 and TRBJ1-5, with 7 bases identical to TRBD1. The trim removed 2 bases at V and 2 bases at J, leaving 3 bases unmatched. The CDR3 length is 15 residues. Germline assignment: CDR1 KGHSY and CDR2 FQNENV.

This clone appeared once. The rearrangement links TRBV3-1 (or the pseudogene TRBV3-2) to TRBJ2-4; TRBD1 agrees at 11 bases. The CDR3 has 15 amino acids. Germline CDR1 reads LGHDT; CDR2 reads YNNKEL (reference sequence). The ends lost 5 bases at V and 4 bases at J; junction bases unmatched: 4. The CDR3 reads CASSYRDRGKNIQYF. The CDR3 DNA is TGTGCCAGCAGCTACCGGGACAGGGGGAAAAACATTCAGTACTTC.

J is TRBJ1-1 and V is TRBV7-2; no clear D gene. The CDR3 covers 13 residues. Looked up from germline, CDR1 is SGHTA and CDR2 is FQGNSA. Deletions cut 5 bases from V and 8 bases from J, with 15 bases between. The CDR3 nucleotides are TGTGCCAGCAGCCAAGATCAGGAGAGAGAAGCTTTCTTT. It encodes CASSQDQEREAFF. The full variable domain, its missing parts supplied by reference TRBV7-2 and TRBJ1-1, is GAGVSQSPSNKVTEKGKDVELRCDPISGHTALYWYRQSLGQGLEFLIYFQGNSAPDKSGLPSDRFSAERTGGSVSTLTIQRTQQEDSAVYLCASSQDQEREAFFGQGTRLTVV.

The CDR3 spells CASSIPGQGNGYTF. DNA for the CDR3: TGTGCCAGCAGCATCCCGGGACAGGGGAATGGCTACACCTTC. The chain links TRBV7-2 to TRBJ1-2; 10 bases line up with TRBD1. With 5 bases clipped from V and 6 bases from J, the junction kept 6 bases outside the gene matches. The CDR3 spans 14 residues. The V gene's germline CDR1 is SGHTA and CDR2 FQGNSA.

The V and J genes are TRBV30 and TRBJ1-2; 7 bases are a match to TRBD1. This CDR3 has 14 amino acids. Per the germline V gene, CDR1 is GTSNPN and CDR2 is SVGIG (reference sequence). V shed 3 bases, J shed 7 bases, and the junction held 11 bases outside the gene matches. DNA of the CDR3: TGTGCCTGGAGCACTCTGACAGGGTTGGGTGGCTACACCTTC. This codes for CAWSTLTGLGGYTF.

The chain links TRBV5-4 to TRBJ2-5; D perhaps matches TRBD2 (6 bases). This CDR3 comprises 15 residues. V lost 1 base and J 1 base, leaving 11 bases between the germline ends. Germline CDR1 reads SGHNT; CDR2 reads YYREEE (reference sequence). The CDR3 region is CASSLLQGGQETQYF. CDR3 sequence (DNA): TGTGCCAGCAGCTTGCTTCAGGGAGGCCAAGAGACCCAGTACTTC.

This clone was found once. The chain joins TRBV5-1 to TRBJ1-2; D gene ambiguous. V gave up 0 bases and J gave up 6 bases, with 12 bases separating them. Germline V gives CDR1 SGHRS, CDR2 YFSETQ. The CDR3 sequence is 14 residues long. In DNA, the CDR3 is TGCGCCAGCAGCTTGGCCATTAGGGAGGATGGCTACACCTTC. The encoded protein is CASSLAIREDGYTF.

The chain's CDR3 is CAWSVRGPYGNTIYF. CDR3 nucleotides: TGTGCCTGGAGTGTACGGGGCCCTTATGGAAACACCATATATTTT. This chain links TRBV30 with TRBJ1-3; TRBD1 is a possible D gene (5 bases). The V and J ends lost 0 bases and 3 bases respectively, with 12 bases between them. Per germline, CDR1 GTSNPN and CDR2 SVGIG (reference sequence). CDR3 length: 15 residues.